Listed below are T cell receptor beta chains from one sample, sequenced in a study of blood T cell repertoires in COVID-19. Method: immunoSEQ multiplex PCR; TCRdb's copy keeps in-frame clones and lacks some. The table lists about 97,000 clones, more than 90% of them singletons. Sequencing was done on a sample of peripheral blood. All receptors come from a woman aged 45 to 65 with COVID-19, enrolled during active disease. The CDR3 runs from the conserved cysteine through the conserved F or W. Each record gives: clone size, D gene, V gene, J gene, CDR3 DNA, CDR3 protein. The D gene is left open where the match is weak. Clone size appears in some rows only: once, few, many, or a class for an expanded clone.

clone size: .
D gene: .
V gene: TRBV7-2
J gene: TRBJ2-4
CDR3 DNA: TGTGCCAGCAGCCAAGCCCGGGGGAGAGAGGACATTCAGTACTTC
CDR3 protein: CASSQARGREDIQYF

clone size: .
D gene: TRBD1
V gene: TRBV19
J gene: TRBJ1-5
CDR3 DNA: TGTGCCAGTAATTCTATGTTTGAGACAGGGTCCTATAGCAATCAGCCCCAGCATTTT
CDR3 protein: CASNSMFETGSYSNQPQHF

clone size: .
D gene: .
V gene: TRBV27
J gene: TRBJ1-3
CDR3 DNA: TGTGCCAGCAGGCGGGGGACTGGAAACACCATATATTTT
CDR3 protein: CASRRGTGNTIYF

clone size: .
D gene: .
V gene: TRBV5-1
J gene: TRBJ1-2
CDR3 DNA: TGCGCCAGCAGCTTGGATTTTAACTCCTATGGCTACACCTTC
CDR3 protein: CASSLDFNSYGYTF

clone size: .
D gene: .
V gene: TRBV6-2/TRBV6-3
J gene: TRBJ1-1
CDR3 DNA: TGTGCCAGCAGTTACTCGTGGGGCGGGAACACTGAAGCTTTCTTT
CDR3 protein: CASSYSWGGNTEAFF

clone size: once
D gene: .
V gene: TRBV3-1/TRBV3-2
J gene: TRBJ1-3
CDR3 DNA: TGTGCCAGCAGCCTCGAAGCCGGCCGGGGCACCATATATTTT
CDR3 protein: CASSLEAGRGTIYF

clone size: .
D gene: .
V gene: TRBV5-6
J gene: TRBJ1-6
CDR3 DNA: TGTGCCAGCAGTCCAGCAGGGGTATACTCCTATAATTCACCCCTCCACTTT
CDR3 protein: CASSPAGVYSYNSPLHF

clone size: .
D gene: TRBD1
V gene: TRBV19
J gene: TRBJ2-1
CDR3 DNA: TGTGCCAGTAGTATTGACAGGGGCCCGTCCAATGAGCAGTTCTTC
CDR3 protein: CASSIDRGPSNEQFF

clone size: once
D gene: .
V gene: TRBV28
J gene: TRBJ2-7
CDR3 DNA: TGTGCCAGCAATTTGGTTGGGGCAACCTACGAGCAGTACTTC
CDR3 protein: CASNLVGATYEQYF

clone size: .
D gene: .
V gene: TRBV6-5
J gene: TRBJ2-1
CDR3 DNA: TGTGCCAGCTGGGAGTACAATGAGCAGTTCTTC
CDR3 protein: CASWEYNEQFF

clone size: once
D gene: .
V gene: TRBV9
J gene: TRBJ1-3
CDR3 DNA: TGTGCCAGCAGCCATCCGGGACAAAGCTCTGGAAACACCATATATTTT
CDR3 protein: CASSHPGQSSGNTIYF

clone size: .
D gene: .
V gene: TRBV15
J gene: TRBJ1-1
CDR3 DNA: TGTGCCACCAGCAGAGGTGGTCGGGGGGTGAGTGAAGCTTTCTTT
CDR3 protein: CATSRGGRGVSEAFF

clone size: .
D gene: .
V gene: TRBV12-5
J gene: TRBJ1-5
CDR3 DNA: TGTGCTAGTGTCCGGGGGGAACTACGGCAGCCCCAGCATTTT
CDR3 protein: CASVRGELRQPQHF

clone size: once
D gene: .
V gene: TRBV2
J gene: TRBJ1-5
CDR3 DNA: TGTGCCAGCAGTGAGTCAAGGGGGAGAAATCAGCCCCAGCATTTT
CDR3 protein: CASSESRGRNQPQHF

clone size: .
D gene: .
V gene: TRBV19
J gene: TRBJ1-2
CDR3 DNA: TGTGCCAGTAGTACGCAAACAGGCCCTAGGGGCTACACCTTC
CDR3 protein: CASSTQTGPRGYTF

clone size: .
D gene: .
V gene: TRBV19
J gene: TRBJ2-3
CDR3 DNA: TGTGCCAGTAGTCGTAAGGACACGCCGTATTTT
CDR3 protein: CASSRKDTPYF

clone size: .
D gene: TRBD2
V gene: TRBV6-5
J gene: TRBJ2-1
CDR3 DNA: TGTGCCACTAGGAGGTTAGCGGGTCAGCAGTTCTTC
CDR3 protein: CATRRLAGQQFF

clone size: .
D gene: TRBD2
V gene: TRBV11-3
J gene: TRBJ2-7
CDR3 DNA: TGTGCCAGCAGCTACCCTCGGGAGGGAGGGTACGAGCAGTACTTC
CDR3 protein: CASSYPREGGYEQYF

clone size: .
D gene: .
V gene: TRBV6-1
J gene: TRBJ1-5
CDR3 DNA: TGTGCCAGCAGTGCCGCGTCCCCGGGACTCACAAATCAGCCCCAGCATTTT
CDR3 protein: CASSAASPGLTNQPQHF

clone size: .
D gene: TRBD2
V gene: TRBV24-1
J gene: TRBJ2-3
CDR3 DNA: TGTGCCACCAGTGATCCCTATACCGGGACTAGTAACCCAGATACGCAGTATTTT
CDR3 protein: CATSDPYTGTSNPDTQYF

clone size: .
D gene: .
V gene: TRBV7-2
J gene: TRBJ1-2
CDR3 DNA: TGTGCCAGCAGCTTGGGCAGGGGTGAGTATGGCTACACCTTC
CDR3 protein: CASSLGRGEYGYTF

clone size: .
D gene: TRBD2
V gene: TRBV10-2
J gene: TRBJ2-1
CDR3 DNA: TGCGCCAGCAGTGGGGGCGGGGGGTTGTACAATGAGCAGTTCTTC
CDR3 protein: CASSGGGGLYNEQFF

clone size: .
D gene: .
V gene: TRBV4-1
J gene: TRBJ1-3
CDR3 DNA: TGCGCCAGCAGCCAAGATCATCTGGGGACAAGGACTGGAAACACCATATATTTT
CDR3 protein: CASSQDHLGTRTGNTIYF

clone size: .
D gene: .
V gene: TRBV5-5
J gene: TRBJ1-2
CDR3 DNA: TGTGCCAGCAGCTCCGGTTCCAACTATGGCTACACCTTC
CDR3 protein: CASSSGSNYGYTF

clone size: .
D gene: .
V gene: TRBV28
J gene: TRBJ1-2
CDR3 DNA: TGTGCCAGCAGTCTAGCGGAGGGGGGGACTAACTATGGCTACACCTTC
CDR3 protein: CASSLAEGGTNYGYTF

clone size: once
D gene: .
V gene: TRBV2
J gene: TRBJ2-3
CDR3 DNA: TGTGCCAGCAGGGACACCTCCACAGATACGCAGTATTTT
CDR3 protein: CASRDTSTDTQYF

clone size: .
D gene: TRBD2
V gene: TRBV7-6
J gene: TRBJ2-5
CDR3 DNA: TGTGCCAGCAGCCTACGACGGGGGGGGCAGGAGACCCAGTACTTC
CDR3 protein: CASSLRRGGQETQYF

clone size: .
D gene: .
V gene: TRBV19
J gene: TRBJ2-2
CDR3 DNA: TGTGCCATAGGCCCCGGAGGGGCGGACACCGGGGAGCTGTTTTTT
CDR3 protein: CAIGPGGADTGELFF

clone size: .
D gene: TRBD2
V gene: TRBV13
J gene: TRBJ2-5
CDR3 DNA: TGTGCCAGCAGCTCTAGCGGGGGCCGGCAAGAGACCCAGTACTTC
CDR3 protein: CASSSSGGRQETQYF

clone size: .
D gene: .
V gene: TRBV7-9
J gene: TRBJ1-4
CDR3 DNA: TGTGCCAGCTCAGGACAGTTCAATGAAAAACTGTTTTTT
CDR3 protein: CASSGQFNEKLFF

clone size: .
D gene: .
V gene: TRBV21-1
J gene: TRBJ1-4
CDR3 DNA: TGTGCCAGCAGCAAAGGTTCAGTGGTGGGCCAGGGAAAATTGTGTTGCACTAATGAAAAACTGTTTTTT
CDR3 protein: CASSKGSVVGQGKLCCTNEKLFF